Detailed here is one TCR beta chain. Produced via immunoSEQ multiplex PCR; TCRdb's table is partial and in-frame only. Found here are hundreds of thousands of clones, about nine tenths of them singletons; the top ten hold 1.4%. These data originate in a study of blood T cell repertoires in COVID-19. At the level of the study: The study drew acute and convalescent COVID-19 samples from the United States, Italy and Spain. From T cells, B-cell-depleted T cells, or PBMCs came the material, which was cDNA or gDNA.

Germline V gene data show CDR1 as MGHRA and CDR2 as YSYEKL. V trimming: 3 bases; J trimming: 1 base; junction bases outside the gene matches: 4. CDR3 length: 16 residues. The rearrangement links TRBV4-1 to TRBJ1-5, with 9 positions matching TRBD1. This sequence was found in a woman in her 30s with active or convalescent COVID-19. Sequences were obtained from peripheral blood. The CDR3 DNA reads as TGCGCCAGCAGCCACTTTACAGGGGGCAGCAATCAGCCCCAGCATTTT. This sequence encodes CASSHFTGGSNQPQHF.